This T cell receptor (beta chain) was recorded in a study of regulatory T cells in long-lasting Graves disease. This clonotype has ten or more counts. The TCR beta library used iRepertoire HTBI primers with Arm-PCR amplification of CDR3. From the multiplex PCR reads, TCRdb called clonotypes with MiXCR, one entry per CDR3 protein. The sample records about 540,000 distinct CDR3 sequences, roughly 14% being singletons. V was clipped by 4 bases and J by 5 bases; unmatched bases: 8. CDR3 size: 16 residues. Germline CDR1 MNHEY, CDR2 SVGAGI. Time point indicated: newly diagnosed GD, antithyroid drugs for less than 3 months. The TCR library was made from RNA that had been extracted from PBMCs in TRIzol. EDTA tubes received 9 to 10 milliliters of collected peripheral blood. The sample also formed part of further work on T cells in Graves' hyperthyroidism and ophthalmopathy.

Sequenced material: peripheral blood mononuclear cells (PBMCs), taken at new diagnosis, from a patient treated with antithyroid drugs. V usage is TRBV6-5 and J usage is TRBJ2-2, with 9 bases matching TRBD1. The receptor was derived from a man younger than 45 with Graves disease. The CDR3 sequence: CASSSPHRGRTGELFF. CDR3 coding DNA: TGTGCCAGCAGTTCCCCACACAGGGGGCGTACCGGGGAGCTGTTTTTT.